Below, one T cell receptor beta chain is given with its context. The target antigen is unknown. Replicate PCRs for sorted subsets used approximately 220 ng DNA; this equaled about 30,000 T cell genomes. Sequencing used immunoSEQ multiplex PCR; TCRdb keeps in-frame clones, though not all of them. The sample consists of more than 600,000 clones, approximately 90% of them appearing once. This CDR3 contains 13 residues. CDR1 is MDHEN and CDR2 is SYDVKM in the germline V gene. Trimming left V 6 bases short and J 4 bases short, with 12 bases between. This entry belongs to a study of shared clonotypes between healthy human individuals. General observations from the study: Collection of samples was limited to blood; tissue repertoires likely differ. Naive CD4 clonotypes were shared across a handful of donors at 5% to 6%.

Only CD45RO-negative cells positively selected for CCR7 counted as naive CD8 cells, so terminally differentiated effector memory CD45RA+ cells were excluded. All the donors were Caucasian adults who lived in Nashville, Tennessee. Sequencing input: naive CD8+ T cells sorted from blood. The chain couples TRBV28 to TRBJ1-1; TRBD1 is a possible D gene (5 bases). The origin of this receptor is a man aged 25-45 years in good health. The CDR3 sequence: CASRVGGFTEAFF. As DNA, the CDR3 is TGTGCCAGCAGGGTTGGGGGGTTCACTGAAGCTTTCTTT. Full variable domain (missing parts from reference TRBV28 and TRBJ1-1): DVKVTQSSRYLVKRTGEKVFLECVQDMDHENMFWYRQDPGLGLRLIYFSYDVKMKEKGDIPEGYSVSREKKERFSLILESASTNQTSMYLCASRVGGFTEAFFGQGTRLTVV.